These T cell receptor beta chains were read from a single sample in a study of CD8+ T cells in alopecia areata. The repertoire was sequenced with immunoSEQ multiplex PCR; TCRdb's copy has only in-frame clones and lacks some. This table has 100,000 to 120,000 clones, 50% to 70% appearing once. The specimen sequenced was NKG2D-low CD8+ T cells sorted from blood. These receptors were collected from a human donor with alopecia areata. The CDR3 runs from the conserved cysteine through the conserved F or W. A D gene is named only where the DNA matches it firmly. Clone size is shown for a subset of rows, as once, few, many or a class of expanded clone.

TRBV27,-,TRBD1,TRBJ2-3,TGTGCCAGCAGCTCTACAGGGGAAACTGGCGCAGATACGCAGTATTTT,CASSSTGETGADTQYF
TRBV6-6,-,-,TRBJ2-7,TGTGCCAGCAGTTACTCGAGCCACGAGCAGTACTTC,CASSYSSHEQYF
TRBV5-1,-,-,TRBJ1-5,TGCGCCAGCAGCTTGGGAGGCGGGGGGGGCCATCAGCCCCAGCATTTT,CASSLGGGGGHQPQHF
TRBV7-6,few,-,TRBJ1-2,TGTGCCAGCAGCTTAGCCGCGGGTCCCGGCGGAGAGTATGGCTACACCTTC,CASSLAAGPGGEYGYTF
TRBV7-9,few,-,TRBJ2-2,TGTGCCAGCAGCACGCGGGGCACCGGGGAGCTGTTTTTT,CASSTRGTGELFF
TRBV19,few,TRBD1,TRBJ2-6,TGTGCCAGTAGTACAGGACAGGGGCGTTCTGGGGCCAACGTCCTGACTTTC,CASSTGQGRSGANVLTF
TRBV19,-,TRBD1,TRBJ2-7,TGTGCCAGTTGGGGACAGGGTACGCGCGAGCAGTACTTC,CASWGQGTREQYF
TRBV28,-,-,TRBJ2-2,TGTGCCTCCGCGAGGGGCACCGGGGAGCTGTTTTTT,CASARGTGELFF
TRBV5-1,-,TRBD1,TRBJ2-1,TGCGCCAGCAGCTCCACCCGACAGGGGATGTTCAATGAGCAGTTCTTC,CASSSTRQGMFNEQFF
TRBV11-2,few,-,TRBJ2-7,TGTGCCAGCACCCGGACCGGCTCCTACGAGCAGTACTTC,CASTRTGSYEQYF
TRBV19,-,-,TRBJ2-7,TGTGCCAGTAGTATGGTTCAGGGCCCCTACGAGCAGTACTTC,CASSMVQGPYEQYF
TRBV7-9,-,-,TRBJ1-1,TGTGCCAGCAGCTTTTGGAAGGGCCCTGAAGCTTTCTTT,CASSFWKGPEAFF
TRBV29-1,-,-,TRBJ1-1,TGCAGCGTTGAAGGGCGGTCTGAAGCTTTCTTT,CSVEGRSEAFF
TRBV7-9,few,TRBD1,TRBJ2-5,TGTGCCAGCAGCGGCCGGGACAGGGGTACGGAGACCCAGTACTTC,CASSGRDRGTETQYF
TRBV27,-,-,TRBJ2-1,TGTGCCAGCAGCCTCCACGGTAACCGAGATCATGAGCAGTTCTTC,CASSLHGNRDHEQFF
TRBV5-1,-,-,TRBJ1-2,TGCGCCAGCAGCTTGGCCGGTAGGGGAGATGGCTACACCTTC,CASSLAGRGDGYTF
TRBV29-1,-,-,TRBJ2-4,TGCAGCGTTGAAGAAGAGAACAGGGAGGGGCCCTGGGCCAAAAACATTCAGTACTTC,CSVEEENREGPWAKNIQYF
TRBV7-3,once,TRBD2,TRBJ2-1,TGTGCCAGCAGCTTAGAGCGCGGGAGCATCCACGAGCAGTTCTTC,CASSLERGSIHEQFF
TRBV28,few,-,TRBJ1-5,TGTGCCAGCTCTTTTACCGGGACTAGCAATCAGCCCCAGCATTTT,CASSFTGTSNQPQHF
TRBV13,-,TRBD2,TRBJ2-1,TGTGCCAGCAGCTTAGGCGGGAGGCTAGCGGAGGGCTCCTACAATGAGCAGTTCTTC,CASSLGGRLAEGSYNEQFF
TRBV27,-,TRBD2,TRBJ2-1,TGTGCCAGCAGTCCCTTCCCGACTAGCGGTAAAAACAATGAGCAGTTCTTC,CASSPFPTSGKNNEQFF
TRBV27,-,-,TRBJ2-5,TGTGCCAGCAGTAAAACTTGGGACGGAGAGACCCAGTACTTC,CASSKTWDGETQYF
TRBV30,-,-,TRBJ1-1,TGTGCCTGGAGTATTGGGCAGGACACTGAAGCTTTCTTT,CAWSIGQDTEAFF
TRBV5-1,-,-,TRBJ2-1,TGCGCCAGCAGCCCGACTAGCTACAATGAGCAGTTCTTC,CASSPTSYNEQFF
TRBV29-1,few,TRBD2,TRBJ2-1,TGCAGCGTTGATGGACTAGCGGGAGGGAGCTCCTACAATGAGCAGTTCTTC,CSVDGLAGGSSYNEQFF
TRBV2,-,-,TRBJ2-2,TGTGCCAGCTTAGGGGCCGGGGAGCTGTTTTTT,CASLGAGELFF
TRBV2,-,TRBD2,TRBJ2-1,TGTGCCAGCAGTGAAAGCTGGACTAGCGGGAGATTTAATGAGCAGTTCTTC,CASSESWTSGRFNEQFF
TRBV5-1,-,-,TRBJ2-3,TGCGCCAGCAGCTTGTCCCCAAATACGCAGTATTTT,CASSLSPNTQYF
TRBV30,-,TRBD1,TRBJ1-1,TGTGCCTGGAGTGTCACAGGGGGATACACTGAAGCTTTCTTT,CAWSVTGGYTEAFF
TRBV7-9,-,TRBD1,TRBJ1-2,TGTGCCAGCAGCAATAGGACAGGGTCGGACGGTAACTATGGCTACACCTTC,CASSNRTGSDGNYGYTF
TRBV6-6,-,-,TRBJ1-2,TGTGCCAGCAGTTACTCGGTCAGCCCGAACTATGGCTACACCTTC,CASSYSVSPNYGYTF
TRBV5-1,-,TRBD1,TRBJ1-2,TGCGCCAGCAGCTTGGCAGGGGGCCTTCGAGGCTACACCTTC,CASSLAGGLRGYTF